The 7 T cell receptor beta chains below come from one sample, sequenced in a study of neurological immune-mediated disorders. TCRdb analysed the 5' RACE reads with MiXCR anew, one entry per CDR3 protein. The sample consists of about 74,000 distinct CDR3 sequences, less than 5.5% of them appearing once. Source material: PBMCs. These receptor sequences come from a man younger than 35 with multiple sclerosis.

This clonotype was observed many times. The gene calls are TRBV5-1 and TRBJ1-5, with TRBD1 matching over 8 bases. The CDR3 extends over 14 amino acids. V trimming: 4 bases; J trimming: 7 bases; junction bases outside the gene matches: 7. Germline V CDR1 and CDR2: SGHRS, YFSETQ. Here the CDR3 DNA reads TGCGCCAGCAGCCCCCAGGGGGCCGGGCAGCCCCAGCATTTT. Amino acids: CASSPQGAGQPQHF.

Many counts were recorded for this clonotype. The chain recombines TRBV20-1 with TRBJ1-3, with D possibly matching TRBD1 (5 bases). V lost 5 bases to trimming and J lost 4 bases, with 6 bases between them. Germline values: CDR1 DFQATT, CDR2 SNEGSKA (reference sequence). This CDR3 comprises 11 residues. The DNA for the CDR3 is TGCAGTGCTGACAGCGGAAACACCATATATTTT. Residues: CSADSGNTIYF.

This clonotype was observed many times. J is TRBJ2-3 and V is TRBV20-1; tentative D call: TRBD2 (5 bases). V lost 4 bases, J lost 2 bases, and 13 bases lay in between. The CDR3 has 14 amino acids. Looked up from germline, CDR1 is DFQATT and CDR2 is SNEGSKA (reference sequence). CDR3 sequence: CSAMGAVFTDTQYF. The CDR3, as DNA: TGCAGTGCTATGGGAGCAGTCTTCACAGATACGCAGTATTTT.

In its sample, this clonotype was seen many times. The genes are TRBV5-8 and TRBJ2-1, with unresolved D. V lost 0 bases, J lost 5 bases, and 6 bases lay in between. The V gene's germline CDR1 is SGHTS and CDR2 YDEGEE. CDR3 length equals 13 residues. The CDR3 region has the DNA TGTGCCAGCAGCTTGGGGACGGACAATGAGCAGTTCTTC. It encodes CASSLGTDNEQFF.

CDR3 coding DNA: TGCAGTGCTAGCGGGGACAGGAATCAGCCCCAGCATTTT. Translated, it gives CSASGDRNQPQHF. This rearrangement joins TRBV20-1 to TRBJ1-5; 8 bases match TRBD1. This CDR3 region has 13 residues. CDR1 and CDR2 (germline): DFQATT, SNEGSKA (reference sequence). V shed 3 bases and J 4 bases; nucleotides not matched to a gene: 2.

This clonotype was detected many times. The V call is TRBV5-1, the J call TRBJ1-4; the D gene is possibly TRBD1 (5 bases). The CDR3 extends over 18 amino acids. V was cut by 4 bases and J by 1 base, with 20 bases left in between. Germline V CDR1 and CDR2: SGHRS, YFSETQ. The CDR3 reads CASSVGGQGSETNEKLFF. Written as DNA, the CDR3 is TGCGCCAGCAGCGTCGGTGGGCAGGGATCGGAAACTAATGAAAAACTGTTTTTT.

This clonotype was counted ten times or more. V gene TRBV7-7 combines with J gene TRBJ2-3, with D possibly matching TRBD2 (5 bases). In germline, CDR1 is SSHAT, CDR2 FNYEAQ (reference sequence). Deletions cut 5 bases from V and 5 bases from J, with 11 bases between. The CDR3 length is 13 residues. The CDR3 DNA reads as TGTGCCAGCAGCCCGAAGGGAGAAGATACGCAGTATTTT. Its translation is CASSPKGEDTQYF.